Sequencing of this T cell receptor beta chain was carried out in a study of Graves' ophthalmopathy and Graves' hyperthyroidism. RNA served as the template for amplifying TCR beta CDR3 regions. RT-PCR was first run with HTBI primers, then multiplex PCR in a second round. TCRdb reprocessed the multiplex PCR reads via MiXCR and lists one record per CDR3 protein. Counted here are approximately 540,000 distinct CDR3 sequences, less than 45% occurring once; the ten biggest clones make up around 4%. There are many counts of this clonotype. Sequence at one end of the junction differs from germline and may be a read error. The germline V gene has CDR1 DFQATT and CDR2 SNEGSKA (reference sequence). The CDR3 extends over 14 amino acids.

Sequenced: peripheral blood or thyroid tissue (not recorded which). The chain links TRBV20-1 to TRBJ1-5; D gene unclear. The receptor's source is an adult man with Graves' hyperthyroidism. CDR3 in amino acids: CNARDLSVPGPQHF. The CDR3 DNA sequence: TGCAATGCTAGAGATCTCTCAGTACCGGGGCCCCAGCATTTT.